These 20 T cell receptor beta chains were sequenced from one sample in a study of T cells of healthy individuals. In TCRdb, the 5' RACE reads were re-called with MiXCR into one record per CDR3 protein. The sample holds about 57,000 distinct CDR3 sequences, roughly 15% seen once. The source of these receptors is a human donor in good health.

The rearrangement joins TRBV27 to TRBJ2-2; D unresolved. Germline CDR1 is MNHEY and CDR2 is SMNVEV (reference sequence). Trimming took 2 bases from V and 1 from J, leaving 5 bases between them. The CDR3 runs to 14 residues. In DNA form, the CDR3 reads TGTGCCAGCAGTTTAGACGGGAACACCGGGGAGCTGTTTTTT. As protein: CASSLDGNTGELFF.

This clonotype ranks as medium-sized (0.01 to 0.1%). The CDR3 loop reads CASSDSSGVTDTQYF. In nucleotides, the CDR3 is TGTGCCAGCAGTGACTCTTCGGGGGTCACAGATACGCAGTATTTT. The genes are TRBV6-4 and TRBJ2-3; tentatively, D is TRBD2 (6 bases). The length of the CDR3 is 15 residues. V was pared by 0 bases and J by 2 bases, with 9 bases between. Germline V gene lookup returns CDR1 MRHNA and CDR2 SNTAGT.

This clonotype was counted at least ten times. V and J are TRBV20-1 and TRBJ1-5, with 8 bases that match TRBD1. Germline loops: CDR1 DFQATT, CDR2 SNEGSKA (reference sequence). The CDR3 runs to 14 residues. The V segment lost 5 bases and the J segment 7 bases; nucleotides outside the gene matches: 10. Here the CDR3 DNA reads TGCAGTGCTGCACTGGACAGGGCTCGCCAGCCCCAGCATTTT. It translates to CSAALDRARQPQHF.

A few counts support this clonotype. The CDR3 coding sequence is TGTGCCAGCAGTGAGGGGCAGAAGGGGCAGCCCCAGCATTTT. Protein sequence: CASSEGQKGQPQHF. The J gene is TRBJ1-5, the V gene TRBV2; TRBD1 is a possible D gene (5 bases). V was shortened by 3 bases and J by 7 bases, with 13 bases between the two germline ends. The CDR3 is made up of 14 amino acids. The germline gives CDR1 SNHLY, CDR2 FYNNEI.

The genes are TRBV4-1 and TRBJ1-6; unclear D gene. Per germline, CDR1 MGHRA and CDR2 YSYEKL. The CDR3 has 17 residues. Deletions cut 2 bases from V and 5 bases from J, with 16 bases between. The CDR3 sequence is CASSQLTAPNDNSPLHF. The CDR3 region has the DNA TGCGCCAGCAGCCAACTTACAGCACCCAATGATAATTCACCCCTCCACTTT.

Within the sample, this clonotype is medium-sized. V usage is TRBV9 and J usage is TRBJ2-3; 7 nucleotides line up with TRBD2. The CDR3 covers 17 residues. The germline V gene has CDR1 SGDLS and CDR2 YYNGEE. Trimming took 2 bases from V and 4 from J; bases not matched to a gene: 13. The CDR3 spells CASSVLGAASGADTQYF. The CDR3 region has the DNA TGTGCCAGCAGCGTGTTAGGAGCGGCTAGCGGTGCAGATACGCAGTATTTT.

This clonotype was counted at least ten times. This chain joins TRBV4-3 and TRBJ1-2, with 10 bases lining up with TRBD1. The trim removed 1 base at V and 5 bases at J, leaving 4 bases unmatched. Germline V CDR1 and CDR2: LGHNA, YSLEER. The CDR3 length is 15 residues. CDR3 DNA sequence: TGCGCCAGCAGCCAAGCCGGGACAGGGGAGTATGGCTACACCTTC. Residues: CASSQAGTGEYGYTF.

This clonotype was seen at least ten times. This sequence joins TRBV5-1 and TRBJ2-7; 7 nucleotides align to TRBD1. The CDR3 is 14 amino acids. The J segment lost 2 bases and the V segment lost 4 bases, leaving 6 bases of the junction unmatched. Germline assignment: CDR1 SGHRS and CDR2 YFSETQ. CDR3 amino acids: CASSPRTGTYEQYF. The CDR3 DNA sequence: TGCGCCAGCAGCCCCCGGACAGGTACCTACGAGCAGTACTTC.

The count of this clonotype is one. The CDR3: CASSLGGFQETQYF. CDR3 sequence (DNA): TGTGCCAGCAGTTTAGGAGGATTTCAAGAGACCCAGTACTTC. The chain employs TRBV12-3 or TRBV12-4 and TRBJ2-5; no definite D call. V lost 1 base, J lost 2 bases, and 8 bases lay in between. This CDR3 is built from 14 residues.

This chain uses TRBV6-1 with TRBJ2-1; 9 bases line up with TRBD2. Trimming cost V 1 base and J 7 bases; bases outside gene matches: 8. This CDR3 spans 16 amino acids. Looked up from germline, CDR1 is MNHNS and CDR2 is SASEGT. The CDR3 bases are TGTGCCAGCAGTGAAGTGGGTAGCGGGAGTAGGAATGAGCAGTTCTTC. Its translation: CASSEVGSGSRNEQFF.

In this sample, this clonotype turned up many times. The chain is built from TRBV28 and TRBJ2-7, with D uncertain. V lost 3 bases, J lost 2 bases, and 5 bases lay in between. This CDR3 has 12 residues. Germline CDR1 reads MDHEN; CDR2 reads SYDVKM. In DNA, the CDR3 is TGTGCCAGCAGTTTTTCGGCCTACGAGCAGTACTTC. The encoded protein is CASSFSAYEQYF. The full variable domain, rest sourced from reference TRBV28 and TRBJ2-7, is DVKVTQSSRYLVKRTGEKVFLECVQDMDHENMFWYRQDPGLGLRLIYFSYDVKMKEKGDIPEGYSVSREKKERFSLILESASTNQTSMYLCASSFSAYEQYFGPGTRLTVT.

This clonotype was found many times. The chain combines TRBV19 with TRBJ1-1, with 7 bases identical to TRBD1. V lost 3 bases, J lost 1 base, and 2 bases stayed unmatched. The CDR3 consists of 14 residues. CDR1 is LNHDA and CDR2 is SQIVND in the germline V gene (reference sequence). The CDR3 is CASSMAGGNTEAFF. CDR3 in DNA: TGTGCCAGTAGTATGGCAGGGGGGAACACTGAAGCTTTCTTT. Based on the CDR3 plus reference TRBV19 and TRBJ1-1, the full variable domain is DGGITQSPKYLFRKEGQNVTLSCEQNLNHDAMYWYRQDPGQGLRLIYYSQIVNDFQKGDIAEGYSVSREKKESFPLTVTSAQKNPTAFYLCASSMAGGNTEAFFGQGTRLTVV.

This clonotype was observed a few times. This sequence joins TRBV10-3 and TRBJ2-3; no reliable D call. From germline, CDR1 is ENHRY and CDR2 SYGVKD. There are 13 residues in the CDR3. Between the trimmed V and J ends, which lost 10 bases and 9 bases, there was a span of 20 bases. The CDR3 DNA follows: TGTGCCACCTGGGATAGAGGATTGGAGACGCAGTATTTT. This gives the protein CATWDRGLETQYF.

The chain employs TRBV6-2 or TRBV6-3 and TRBJ2-1, with 11 positions matching TRBD2. The V gene's germline CDR1 is MNHEY and CDR2 SVGEGT. This CDR3 has 18 residues. V dropped 2 bases and J dropped 1; count of bases not matched to a gene: 7. CDR3 region: CASSYTSGRGVSYNEQFF. DNA of the CDR3: TGTGCCAGCAGTTACACTAGCGGGAGAGGGGTATCCTACAATGAGCAGTTCTTC.

On this clonotype: A much larger clone is a single base away; this may be a read error. This chain uses TRBV25-1 with TRBJ2-7; D not certain. CDR3 length: 11 amino acids. The germline gives CDR1 MGHDK, CDR2 SYGVNS. CDR3 loop: CAGSDGYEQYF. CDR3 coding DNA: TGTGCCGGCAGTGATGGTTACGAGCAGTACTTC.

The sample holds many counts of this clonotype. This chain connects TRBV10-3 to TRBJ2-7; D perhaps matches TRBD2 (6 bases). The CDR3 runs to 14 residues. Germline V gene lookup returns CDR1 ENHRY and CDR2 SYGVKD. The V end was cut by 9 bases, the J end by 2 bases, with 17 bases between. The CDR3 protein is CAIARERVPYEQYF. For the CDR3, the DNA is TGTGCCATAGCCCGGGAGCGGGTCCCCTACGAGCAGTACTTC.

There are many counts of this clonotype. CDR3 DNA: TGTGCCAGCACCCCGCTCCCGCCGGGCCAGGCTGACTACAATGAGCAGTTCTTC. This translates into CASTPLPPGQADYNEQFF. The V gene is TRBV2, the J gene TRBJ2-1; unclear D gene. Per germline, CDR1 SNHLY and CDR2 FYNNEI. CDR3 length: 18 amino acids. The V end lost 7 bases, the J end lost 3 bases, and 25 bases lay between the germline ends.

At least ten counts were recorded for this clonotype. This chain uses TRBV4-1 with TRBJ1-2; no firm D call. Trimming pared 1 base from V and 3 bases from J, leaving 9 bases between. From germline, CDR1 is MGHRA and CDR2 YSYEKL. CDR3 size: 14 residues. The DNA for the CDR3 is TGCGCCAGCAGCCAAGTTTATGGGGACTATGGCTACACCTTC. Translated, it gives CASSQVYGDYGYTF.

Only a few counts were recorded for this clonotype. The chain joins TRBV12-3 or TRBV12-4 to TRBJ2-1; 13 bases align to TRBD2. Trimming cost V 5 bases and J 9 bases; bases outside gene matches: 7. This CDR3 has 15 amino acids. The CDR3 region is CASSRTSGGAGEQFF. Here the CDR3 DNA reads TGTGCCAGCAGTCGAACTAGCGGGGGGGCTGGTGAGCAGTTCTTC.

The chain has TRBV19 and TRBJ2-3, with 9 nucleotides matching TRBD2. The V segment lost 5 bases and the J segment 5 bases; nucleotides outside the gene matches: 11. Germline CDR1 LNHDA, CDR2 SQIVND (reference sequence). The CDR3 has 16 residues. CDR3 residues: CASSSLAGSMVDTQYF. The CDR3 region has the DNA TGTGCCAGTAGTTCGCTAGCGGGGTCTATGGTAGATACGCAGTATTTT.